Below, 21 T cell receptor beta chains from the same sample are listed, as sequenced in a study of shared clonotypes between healthy human individuals. CD45RO negativity and positive selection for CCR7 defined naive CD8 cells, a population that excluded terminally differentiated effector memory CD45RA+ cells. The protocol was immunoSEQ multiplex PCR, while the TCRdb copy is restricted to in-frame clones and leaves out a portion. This sample carries just over 2,000,000 clones, roughly 95% of them seen once, and the ten largest clones take around 1.1%. Material for sequencing was naive CD8+ T cells sorted from blood. These receptors all come from a man younger than 30 in good health.

This clone was recorded once. This rearrangement joins TRBV29-1 to TRBJ2-7; maybe TRBD1 (5 bases). The CDR3 contains 13 residues. Germline values: CDR1 SQVTM, CDR2 ANQGSEA. Trimming left V 3 bases short and J 5 bases short, with 14 bases between. The CDR3 loop is CSVEEPLGHEQYF. The CDR3 DNA reads TGCAGCGTTGAGGAGCCTCTGGGGCACGAGCAGTACTTC.

On this clone: The sample has other DNA sequences that encode this CDR3 too. The chain is built from TRBV7-9 and TRBJ2-7; 8 bases line up with TRBD1. Germline assignment: CDR1 SEHNR and CDR2 FQNEAQ (reference sequence). V was clipped by 5 bases and J by 4 bases; unmatched bases: 1. CDR3 length equals 12 residues. This chain's CDR3 is CASSGDRYEQYF. The CDR3 DNA follows: TGTGCCAGCAGCGGGGACAGGTACGAGCAGTACTTC.

This chain connects TRBV4-1 to TRBJ1-1; 10 bases are shared with TRBD1. The V and J ends lost 4 bases and 2 bases, in that order; junction bases with no gene match: 4. The CDR3 contains 15 residues. Per the germline V gene, CDR1 is MGHRA and CDR2 is YSYEKL. The CDR3 protein is CASSPRDRGNTEAFF. The CDR3 DNA follows: TGCGCCAGCAGCCCCCGGGACAGGGGTAACACTGAAGCTTTCTTT.

This chain connects TRBV7-9 to TRBJ1-4; D is uncertain. Germline V gene sequence: CDR1 SEHNR, CDR2 FQNEAQ (reference sequence). The CDR3 runs to 15 residues. V gave up 6 bases and J gave up 3 bases, with 14 bases separating them. The CDR3 DNA sequence: TGTGCCAGCAGTTCAAAGGGCAGTCCTAATGAAAAACTGTTTTTT. Translating it yields CASSSKGSPNEKLFF.

The chain has TRBV27 and TRBJ2-1; 10 positions agree with TRBD2. Germline-derived CDR1 and CDR2 are MNHEY and SMNVEV (reference sequence). The CDR3 consists of 16 residues. The trim removed 8 bases at V and 7 bases at J, leaving 14 bases unmatched. The CDR3 spells CASSILPAGGENEQFF. For the CDR3, the DNA is TGTGCCAGCTCCATTCTTCCAGCGGGGGGGGAAAATGAGCAGTTCTTC.

As concerns this clone: Other DNA sequences of this sample code for an identical CDR3. V and J are TRBV30 and TRBJ2-2; no clear D gene. Germline CDR1 reads GTSNPN; CDR2 reads SVGIG (reference sequence). V was cut by 1 base and J by 4 bases, with 4 bases left in between. The CDR3 loop spans 12 amino acids. CDR3: CAWSAGTGELFF. CDR3 nucleotide sequence: TGTGCCTGGAGTGCTGGCACCGGGGAGCTGTTTTTT.

This clone was counted once. The chain uses TRBV4-3 and TRBJ2-1, with 7 positions matching TRBD1. Germline trimming cut 1 base from V and 9 bases from J; bases unmatched to any gene: 3. Germline V CDR1 and CDR2: LGHNA, YSLEER. The CDR3 covers 13 residues. The DNA of the CDR3 is TGCGCCAGCAGCCAAGCGGGACAGTTTGAGCAGTTCTTC. Protein sequence: CASSQAGQFEQFF.

The rearrangement links TRBV5-6 to TRBJ1-1; D uncertain. Per the germline V gene, CDR1 is SGHDT and CDR2 is YYEEEE. V lost 2 bases and J 0 bases, leaving 11 bases between the germline ends. CDR3 length: 15 amino acids. CDR3 sequence: CASSFGRLMNTEAFF. In DNA, the CDR3 is TGTGCCAGCAGCTTCGGCAGACTTATGAACACTGAAGCTTTCTTT. Full variable domain (missing parts from reference TRBV5-6 and TRBJ1-1): DAGVTQSPTHLIKTRGQQVTLRCSPKSGHDTVSWYQQALGQGPQFIFQYYEEEERQRGNFPDRFSGHQFPNYSSELNVNALLLGDSALYLCASSFGRLMNTEAFFGQGTRLTVV.

This chain connects TRBV5-6 to TRBJ1-5; D is perhaps TRBD1 (5 bases). Germline values: CDR1 SGHDT, CDR2 YYEEEE. V was trimmed by 3 bases and J by 2 bases, leaving 15 bases between them. This CDR3 spans 16 amino acids. CDR3 region: CASSYSGGTGNQPQHF. The CDR3 DNA reads TGTGCCAGCAGCTACTCCGGGGGTACGGGCAATCAGCCCCAGCATTTT.

The chain combines TRBV6-5 with TRBJ2-7; D tentatively reads TRBD1 or TRBD2 (5 bases each). Trimming removed 0 bases at V and 5 bases at J, with 14 bases between. The CDR3 is made up of 15 amino acids. Germline-derived CDR1 and CDR2 are MNHEY and SVGAGI. The CDR3 sequence is CASSYSRGDYDEQYF. DNA of the CDR3: TGTGCCAGCAGTTACTCACGGGGCGATTATGACGAGCAGTACTTC.

On this clone itself: This specimen includes other DNA sequences encoding the same CDR3. This chain uses TRBV7-9 with TRBJ2-7; D gene unclear. CDR1 and CDR2 (germline): SEHNR, FQNEAQ (reference sequence). The CDR3 runs 14 residues. With 4 bases removed from V and 1 base from J, the gap between germline ends came to 11 bases. CDR3 protein: CASSSPGGSYEQYF. The CDR3 nucleotides read TGTGCCAGCAGCTCCCCGGGTGGTTCCTACGAGCAGTACTTC.

The rearrangement links TRBV7-6 to TRBJ1-3, with a weak D call TRBD1 (5 bases). Trimming left V 5 bases short and J 4 bases short, with 15 bases between. CDR3 length: 15 amino acids. Germline V lookup: CDR1 SGHVS, CDR2 FNYEAQ. The CDR3 protein is CASSMTVGGGNTIYF. The DNA for the CDR3 is TGTGCCAGCAGCATGACAGTGGGTGGGGGAAACACCATATATTTT.

This sequence joins TRBV15 and TRBJ1-2, with a weak D call TRBD1 (6 bases). CDR3 length: 15 residues. CDR1 and CDR2 (germline): LNHNV, YYDKDF (reference sequence). V was cut by 0 bases and J by 5 bases, with 13 bases left in between. CDR3: CATSRDRGTIYGYTF. The CDR3 DNA reads as TGTGCCACCAGCAGAGATCGCGGGACAATTTATGGCTACACCTTC.

The chain recombines TRBV13 with TRBJ2-3; 9 bases match TRBD1. V gave up 6 bases and J gave up 2 bases; unmatched junction bases: 9. Germline V lookup: CDR1 PRHDT, CDR2 FYEKMQ (reference sequence). The CDR3 covers 16 residues. CDR3 in amino acids: CASSFRWDRDTDTQYF. The CDR3 DNA is TGTGCCAGCAGTTTCCGATGGGACAGGGACACAGATACGCAGTATTTT.

The V call is TRBV28, the J call TRBJ1-4; 9 bases line up with TRBD1. Germline CDR1 is MDHEN and CDR2 is SYDVKM. CDR3 length: 15 amino acids. V lost 5 bases and J lost 7; bases outside the gene matches: 8. The CDR3 DNA sequence: TGTGCCAGCAGTCAACCGGGACAGGGTCTTGAAAAACTGTTTTTT. It encodes CASSQPGQGLEKLFF.

This chain connects TRBV4-1 to TRBJ1-5, with D maybe TRBD1 (5 bases). CDR1 MGHRA and CDR2 YSYEKL come from the germline V gene. The CDR3 runs to 14 residues. V was shortened by 4 bases and J by 0 bases, with 7 bases between the two germline ends. The CDR3 is CASSPTDSNQPQHF. CDR3 coding DNA: TGCGCCAGCAGCCCGACAGATAGCAATCAGCCCCAGCATTTT.

The gene calls are TRBV5-6 and TRBJ2-2; D gene uncertain. The V gene's germline CDR1 is SGHDT and CDR2 YYEEEE. This CDR3 region has 13 residues. Trimming shortened V by 0 bases and J by 5 bases, and 5 bases separated the two germline ends. CDR3 nucleotide sequence: TGTGCCAGCAGCTTGGAGAGAACCGGGGAGCTGTTTTTT. It is translated as CASSLERTGELFF. The full variable domain, its missing parts supplied by reference TRBV5-6 and TRBJ2-2, is DAGVTQSPTHLIKTRGQQVTLRCSPKSGHDTVSWYQQALGQGPQFIFQYYEEEERQRGNFPDRFSGHQFPNYSSELNVNALLLGDSALYLCASSLERTGELFFGEGSRLTVL.

Notes on this clone: Additional DNA sequences in this sample encode the identical CDR3. The chain is built from TRBV5-1 and TRBJ1-1; the D gene is possibly TRBD1 (5 bases). The germline CDR1 and CDR2 sequences are SGHRS and YFSETQ. Trimming shortened V by 2 bases and J by 4 bases, and 9 bases separated the two germline ends. The CDR3 spans 13 residues. Here the CDR3 DNA reads TGCGCCAGCAGCTTAGACGGGGGCACTGAAGCTTTCTTT. The encoded protein is CASSLDGGTEAFF.

The chain combines TRBV13 with TRBJ1-3; D is undetermined. The germline CDR1 and CDR2 sequences are PRHDT and FYEKMQ (reference sequence). The CDR3 runs 14 residues. V lost 2 bases to trimming and J lost 6 bases, with 11 bases between them. CDR3 in DNA: TGTGCCAGCAGCTTAAAGGATTTCCTAAACACCATATATTTT. Encoded protein: CASSLKDFLNTIYF.

The gene calls are TRBV5-1 and TRBJ2-2; 9 bases are shared with TRBD2. V shed 3 bases, J shed 2 bases, and the junction held 11 bases outside the gene matches. Germline CDR1 reads SGHRS; CDR2 reads YFSETQ. The CDR3 runs 18 residues. CDR3 DNA: TGCGCCAGCAGCTCCGGGGTAGCGGGGGTTCCCAACACCGGGGAGCTGTTTTTT. Residues: CASSSGVAGVPNTGELFF.

DNA of the CDR3: TGTGCCAGCTCACCACCGGAGCAAGAGACCCAGTACTTC. Protein: CASSPPEQETQYF. The chain recombines TRBV18 with TRBJ2-5; D is uncertain. This CDR3 spans 13 amino acids. Germline CDR1 is KGHSH and CDR2 is LQKENI. V dropped 0 bases and J dropped 2 bases, with 4 bases sitting between them.